A single T cell receptor beta chain is shown here with its context. The target antigen is unknown. Each of the CD4+ naive, central memory, regulatory and stem cell-like memory populations was sorted via CD45RO/CCR7/CD25/CD127/CD95/CD27. This specimen belongs to a study of beta chain features in type 1 diabetes. Study-wide points: Moderately but significantly shorter TCRB CDR3s were found in Type 1 diabetes patients in all four CD4+ subsets.

Germline CDR1 reads MNHEY; CDR2 reads SVGAGI. CDR3 length equals 14 residues. The V gene end was trimmed by 2 bases and the J gene end by 2 bases; junction bases not matched to a gene: 1. Since all of the isolated RNA was reverse transcribed, expressed TCRB transcripts were what got sequenced. Repertoires were generated with immunoSEQ multiplex PCR, while TCRdb's copy carries only in-frame clones and drops some. The sample yields over 55,000 clones, about 50% seen once. The genes are TRBV6-5 and TRBJ1-1, with 8 positions matching TRBD1. The sample comprised Tregs from blood. The source of this sequence is a woman in her forties with type 1 diabetes. CDR3 sequence reads: CASSYQGANTEAFF. The CDR3 DNA sequence: TGTGCCAGCAGTTACCAGGGGGCAAACACTGAAGCTTTCTTT.